A selection of T cell receptor beta chains follows, all from one sample in a study of CD8 T cells in ankylosing spondylitis. From the 5' RACE reads, TCRdb called clonotypes with MiXCR, one entry per CDR3 protein. Seen here are about 160,000 distinct CDR3 sequences, around 9.6% observed once, and the top ten hold over 12%. The sample comprised blood, either unsorted or a sorted T cell fraction (not recorded which). These receptors all stem from a female donor with ankylosing spondylitis or in good health (not recorded which). The CDR3 runs from the conserved cysteine through the conserved F or W. D genes are given only for firm matches. The size entry is marked missing in some rows and otherwise reads once, few, many or a size class.

clone_size: many; v_call: TRBV7-6; d_call: TRBD1; j_call: TRBJ1-2; cdr3_nt: TGTGCCAGCAGCCCTCGGACAGGGTCCAACTATGGCTACACCTTC; cdr3_aa: CASSPRTGSNYGYTF
clone_size: .; v_call: TRBV6-2/TRBV6-3; d_call: .; j_call: TRBJ1-1; cdr3_nt: TGTGCCACCGGTTTTGTGAACACTGAAGCTTTCTTT; cdr3_aa: CATGFVNTEAFF
clone_size: .; v_call: TRBV30; d_call: TRBD1; j_call: TRBJ1-4; cdr3_nt: TGTGCCTGGTCCCCCGGGACAGGGCTCGAAAAACTGTTTTTT; cdr3_aa: CAWSPGTGLEKLFF
clone_size: .; v_call: TRBV25-1; d_call: .; j_call: TRBJ2-1; cdr3_nt: TGTGCCAGCAGTGATGGACTCTTCAATGAGCAGTTCTTC; cdr3_aa: CASSDGLFNEQFF
clone_size: .; v_call: TRBV20-1; d_call: TRBD2; j_call: TRBJ2-1; cdr3_nt: TGCAGTGCTAGGACTAGCGGGGGAACCGGTGAGCAGTTCTTC; cdr3_aa: CSARTSGGTGEQFF
clone_size: many; v_call: TRBV13; d_call: TRBD2; j_call: TRBJ2-5; cdr3_nt: TGTGCCAGCAGCTCGCGGCGGGAGCTGGGAGAGACCCAGTACTTC; cdr3_aa: CASSSRRELGETQYF
clone_size: .; v_call: TRBV7-3; d_call: .; j_call: TRBJ2-3; cdr3_nt: TGTGCCAGCAGCCCGGATAGTGAATCGCAGTATTTT; cdr3_aa: CASSPDSESQYF
clone_size: many; v_call: TRBV27; d_call: TRBD1; j_call: TRBJ2-7; cdr3_nt: TGTGCCAGCAGTTGGGGACAGGGGGGCGAGCAGTACTTC; cdr3_aa: CASSWGQGGEQYF
clone_size: few; v_call: TRBV28; d_call: .; j_call: TRBJ2-5; cdr3_nt: TGTGCCAGCAGTTTAGATCGGGACGCCCCATACTTC; cdr3_aa: CASSLDRDAPYF
clone_size: .; v_call: TRBV5-4; d_call: .; j_call: TRBJ2-7; cdr3_nt: TGTGCCAGCAGCTTGGCAGTGGGCGAGCAGTACTTC; cdr3_aa: CASSLAVGEQYF
clone_size: .; v_call: TRBV11-2; d_call: .; j_call: TRBJ2-1; cdr3_nt: TGTGCCAGCAGCTTCTATCAGGGACACAATGAGCAGTTCTTC; cdr3_aa: CASSFYQGHNEQFF
clone_size: .; v_call: TRBV4-2; d_call: .; j_call: TRBJ2-3; cdr3_nt: TGTGCCAGCAGCCAATACCGGGACGGCACAGATACGCAGTATTTT; cdr3_aa: CASSQYRDGTDTQYF
clone_size: .; v_call: TRBV2; d_call: .; j_call: TRBJ2-3; cdr3_nt: TGTGCCAGCAGTGAAGGGGTAGGACGCGATACGCAGTATTTT; cdr3_aa: CASSEGVGRDTQYF
clone_size: .; v_call: TRBV5-5; d_call: .; j_call: TRBJ2-7; cdr3_nt: TGTGCCAGCAGCTGGGCAGGGGACTCCTACGAGCAGTACTTC; cdr3_aa: CASSWAGDSYEQYF
clone_size: .; v_call: TRBV27; d_call: .; j_call: TRBJ2-3; cdr3_nt: TGTGCCAGCAGTTTATCGGTGGGGGGAACAGATACGCAGTATTTT; cdr3_aa: CASSLSVGGTDTQYF
clone_size: few; v_call: TRBV7-3; d_call: TRBD2; j_call: TRBJ2-5; cdr3_nt: TGTGCCAGCAGTATTAGCGGGAGTGGAGGGGAGACCCAGTACTTC; cdr3_aa: CASSISGSGGETQYF
clone_size: few; v_call: TRBV11-2; d_call: .; j_call: TRBJ2-5; cdr3_nt: TGTGCCAGCAGACATCCTCAAGAGACCCAGTACTTC; cdr3_aa: CASRHPQETQYF
clone_size: many; v_call: TRBV4-2; d_call: TRBD1; j_call: TRBJ1-1; cdr3_nt: TGTGCCAGCAGCCTCCGCCAGGGGGGTAGGAACACTGAAGCTTTCTTT; cdr3_aa: CASSLRQGGRNTEAFF
clone_size: few; v_call: TRBV6-1; d_call: TRBD2; j_call: TRBJ2-7; cdr3_nt: TGTGCCAGCAGCGGGACTAGCGGGGAACTCTACGAGCAGTACTTC; cdr3_aa: CASSGTSGELYEQYF
clone_size: .; v_call: TRBV9; d_call: .; j_call: TRBJ2-7; cdr3_nt: TGTGCCAGCAGCGTAGGTGACCCCGTAACCTACGAGCAGTACTTC; cdr3_aa: CASSVGDPVTYEQYF
clone_size: few; v_call: TRBV20-1; d_call: .; j_call: TRBJ2-1; cdr3_nt: TGCAGTGGGGGGAGAGGGGTTTCCCCCTACAATGAGCAGTTCTTC; cdr3_aa: CSGGRGVSPYNEQFF
clone_size: few; v_call: TRBV23-1; d_call: .; j_call: TRBJ1-5; cdr3_nt: TGCGCCAGCAGTCCTTTGCAGCCCCAGCATTTT; cdr3_aa: CASSPLQPQHF
clone_size: many; v_call: TRBV7-6; d_call: .; j_call: TRBJ2-1; cdr3_nt: TGTGCCAGCAGCTTAGCGACGAGGGAGGTCGATGAGCAGTTCTTC; cdr3_aa: CASSLATREVDEQFF
clone_size: many; v_call: TRBV6-2/TRBV6-3; d_call: .; j_call: TRBJ2-1; cdr3_nt: TGTGCCAGCAGTTACGATAGCAACAATGAGCAGTTCTTC; cdr3_aa: CASSYDSNNEQFF
clone_size: .; v_call: TRBV27; d_call: TRBD2; j_call: TRBJ2-3; cdr3_nt: TGTGCCAGCAGTTTAAGGCTGGGGGGGGATACGCAGTATTTT; cdr3_aa: CASSLRLGGDTQYF
clone_size: many; v_call: TRBV4-3; d_call: TRBD2; j_call: TRBJ2-3; cdr3_nt: TGCGCCAGCAGCCAAGACCCGGCGGGAGGGCCAGTAGATACGCAGTATTTT; cdr3_aa: CASSQDPAGGPVDTQYF
clone_size: few; v_call: TRBV20-1; d_call: .; j_call: TRBJ1-1; cdr3_nt: TGCAGTGCTAGAAGGTTTGGCGACGGGGACACTGAAGCTTTCTTT; cdr3_aa: CSARRFGDGDTEAFF
clone_size: many; v_call: TRBV4-3; d_call: .; j_call: TRBJ2-1; cdr3_nt: TGCGCCAGCAGCCAAAAATCCAGGGGAGGAGATGAGCAGTTCTTC; cdr3_aa: CASSQKSRGGDEQFF
clone_size: few; v_call: TRBV27; d_call: TRBD1; j_call: TRBJ1-2; cdr3_nt: TGTGCCAGCAGACGACTCGACAGGGTGGAAGGCTACACCTTC; cdr3_aa: CASRRLDRVEGYTF
clone_size: many; v_call: TRBV29-1; d_call: TRBD2; j_call: TRBJ2-1; cdr3_nt: TGCAGCGTTGAGGTATACCACTTAGCGGGAGAATACAATGAGCAGTTCTTC; cdr3_aa: CSVEVYHLAGEYNEQFF
clone_size: few; v_call: TRBV11-2; d_call: .; j_call: TRBJ1-1; cdr3_nt: TGTGCCAGCATCGAAACGGCTATGAACACTGAAGCTTTCTTT; cdr3_aa: CASIETAMNTEAFF
clone_size: once; v_call: TRBV6-2/TRBV6-3; d_call: .; j_call: TRBJ2-1; cdr3_nt: TGTGCCAGCAGTTACCGACCGACCCAGTATAGCGGCCTATCCTACAATGAGCAGTTCTTC; cdr3_aa: CASSYRPTQYSGLSYNEQFF
clone_size: few; v_call: TRBV10-2; d_call: TRBD2; j_call: TRBJ2-3; cdr3_nt: TGCGCCAGCAGAGTGGGGGCGGGGGCCCCGGGACTAGCGGGACCCACAGATACGCAGTATTTT; cdr3_aa: CASRVGAGAPGLAGPTDTQYF
clone_size: few; v_call: TRBV7-9; d_call: TRBD1; j_call: TRBJ1-5; cdr3_nt: TGTGCCAGCAGCCTCAGGGGGCCCGATCAGCCCCAGCATTTT; cdr3_aa: CASSLRGPDQPQHF
clone_size: .; v_call: TRBV7-3; d_call: .; j_call: TRBJ1-6; cdr3_nt: TGTGCCAGCAGCCTGACTGGGGGCTACGGTTCACCCCTCCACTTT; cdr3_aa: CASSLTGGYGSPLHF
clone_size: few; v_call: TRBV28; d_call: .; j_call: TRBJ2-3; cdr3_nt: TGTGCCAGCAAAGGGGGAGGGAGGTCAGATACGCAGTATTTT; cdr3_aa: CASKGGGRSDTQYF
clone_size: .; v_call: TRBV20-1; d_call: .; j_call: TRBJ2-1; cdr3_nt: TGCAGTGCAACCCCCCAGCGGGTCTCCTACAATGAGCAGTTCTTC; cdr3_aa: CSATPQRVSYNEQFF
clone_size: few; v_call: TRBV28; d_call: .; j_call: TRBJ1-2; cdr3_nt: TGTGCCAGCAGTTTTAGGCCTAACTATGGCTACACCTTC; cdr3_aa: CASSFRPNYGYTF
clone_size: few; v_call: TRBV27; d_call: .; j_call: TRBJ2-1; cdr3_nt: TGTGCCAGCTCCTCGCGCGATAGGGGGGCCTACAATGAGCAGTTCTTC; cdr3_aa: CASSSRDRGAYNEQFF
clone_size: many; v_call: TRBV19; d_call: TRBD1; j_call: TRBJ2-1; cdr3_nt: TGTGCCAGTGGGACAGGTAACAATGAGCAGTTCTTC; cdr3_aa: CASGTGNNEQFF
clone_size: many; v_call: TRBV6-2/TRBV6-3; d_call: .; j_call: TRBJ1-1; cdr3_nt: TGTGCCAGCAGTTACTCGGCAGGGCGGGGGACTGAAGCTTTCTTT; cdr3_aa: CASSYSAGRGTEAFF
clone_size: .; v_call: TRBV6-5; d_call: .; j_call: TRBJ1-1; cdr3_nt: TGTGCCAGCAGTTGGACGGGGGCGACTGAAGCTTTCTTT; cdr3_aa: CASSWTGATEAFF
clone_size: .; v_call: TRBV6-1; d_call: .; j_call: TRBJ2-7; cdr3_nt: TGTGCCACCCACGGAGAGGGATTCTCCTACGAGCAGTACTTC; cdr3_aa: CATHGEGFSYEQYF
clone_size: .; v_call: TRBV27; d_call: .; j_call: TRBJ1-2; cdr3_nt: TGTGCCAGCAGTCTATCTCGGGACCGAAGAACCAACTATGGCTACACCTTC; cdr3_aa: CASSLSRDRRTNYGYTF